This T cell receptor beta chain was captured in a study of T-cell memory formation after mild COVID-19. Across the study: There were largely donor-specific TCR clusters.

In regard to this clonotype: Its antigen is unknown.

Findings and limits, study-wide: Balance between CD4 and CD8 was seen in clones contracting day 15 to 85, and a CD4+ lean was seen in later expanders. Mainly CM and EM harbored the contracting CD4+ clones; mainly EMRA harbored the CD8+ ones.

The V gene lost 3 bases and the J gene lost 5 bases, with 11 bases spanning the gap. Germline CDR1 reads LGHNA; CDR2 reads YNFKEQ. The CDR3 runs 14 residues. TCR alpha and TCR beta cDNA libraries carrying sample barcodes and UMIs came from 5'RACE with constant-segment primers. TCRdb reanalysed the 5' RACE reads using MiXCR and keeps one entry per CDR3 protein. The sample holds fewer than 200,000 distinct CDR3 sequences; less than 20% are singletons and the top ten take about 4%. This TCR came from a man younger than 35 who had mild COVID-19 (a few samples of this study predate the infection). Cell type and time point are not known. Sequencing input: PBMCs or a T cell subset sorted from them (not recorded which). The rearrangement joins TRBV4-2 to TRBJ1-5; no definite D call. The CDR3 spells CASSQGGRDQPQHF. The CDR3 DNA reads TGTGCCAGCAGCCAGGGAGGGAGGGATCAGCCCCAGCATTTT.